Presented here are 24 T cell receptor beta chains from one specimen sequenced in a study of blood T cell repertoires in COVID-19. Profiled with immunoSEQ multiplex PCR; TCRdb holds only in-frame clones, not every one. The repertoire has 150,000 to 200,000 clones, about 85% of them found once; the top ten carry roughly 21%. Sequencing was carried out using peripheral blood. The receptors were sampled from a man aged 55-75 years with active or convalescent COVID-19.

The gene calls are TRBV7-9 and TRBJ2-1; D not resolved. V was clipped by 4 bases and J by 9 bases, with 10 bases between them. The CDR3 loop spans 12 amino acids. Germline-derived CDR1 and CDR2 are SEHNR and FQNEAQ (reference sequence). In nucleotides, the CDR3 is TGTGCCAGCAGCTCTCAACAGTTTGAGCAGTTCTTC. This codes for CASSSQQFEQFF.

This clone was seen a handful of times. The rearrangement uses TRBV21-1 and TRBJ1-2; TRBD1 is the table's D call and was not checked against the DNA. TRBV21-1 is a pseudogene locus. CDR3 length: 17 amino acids. CDR3 sequence reads: CASSKVSGTGILYGYTF. CDR3 coding DNA: TGTGCCAGCAGCAAGGTATCCGGGACAGGGATACTCTATGGCTACACCTTC.

This chain connects TRBV19 to TRBJ2-7, with TRBD1 matching over 9 bases. V lost 1 base and J lost 5; bases outside the gene matches: 9. CDR1 and CDR2 from the germline V gene are LNHDA and SQIVND (reference sequence). This CDR3 has 16 amino acids. This chain's CDR3 is CASSIARDRVEDEQYF. The CDR3 DNA reads as TGTGCCAGTAGTATAGCTCGGGACAGGGTGGAGGACGAGCAGTACTTC.

This clone was found once. The J gene is TRBJ2-1, the V gene TRBV12-5; tentative D call: TRBD1 (5 bases). The CDR3 is 15 amino acids. Trimming pared 6 bases from V and 6 bases from J, leaving 18 bases between. Germline V gene sequence: CDR1 LGHNT, CDR2 FRNRAP. CDR3 region: CASGNGRLRGNEQFF. The CDR3 nucleotides read TGTGCTAGTGGAAACGGACGGCTAAGGGGCAATGAGCAGTTCTTC.

The chain links TRBV5-1 to TRBJ1-4; 8 positions match TRBD1. Trimming took 1 base from V and 5 from J; bases not matched to a gene: 7. The CDR3 consists of 16 residues. CDR1 and CDR2 (germline): SGHRS, YFSETQ. The CDR3 DNA follows: TGCGCCAGCAGCTTGTTAGGGACAGGCGAAAATGAAAAACTGTTTTTT. The encoded protein is CASSLLGTGENEKLFF.

The CDR3 coding sequence is TGCGCCAGCAGCCCGTTAGGGGGCGGACCAAACACTGAAGCTTTCTTT. It codes for CASSPLGGGPNTEAFF. The genes are TRBV5-1 and TRBJ1-1; TRBD1 matches at 7 bases. Germline-derived CDR1 and CDR2 are SGHRS and YFSETQ. CDR3 length equals 16 residues. V trimming: 4 bases; J trimming: 2 bases; junction bases outside the gene matches: 11.

The chain uses TRBV18 and TRBJ1-3; TRBD1 matches 8 bases. V trimming: 3 bases; J trimming: 0 bases; junction bases outside the gene matches: 13. The CDR3 loop spans 19 amino acids. The germline CDR1 and CDR2 sequences are KGHSH and LQKENI. In DNA, the CDR3 is TGTGCCAGCTCACCCCGGACAGGGTCGTCTCTCACCTCTGGAAACACCATATATTTT. This gives the protein CASSPRTGSSLTSGNTIYF.

This clone showed up just once. This chain links TRBV6-5 with TRBJ1-2; 8 positions match TRBD1. V shed 7 bases, J shed 8 bases, and the junction held 6 bases outside the gene matches. The germline V gene has CDR1 MNHEY and CDR2 SVGAGI. The CDR3 is made up of 12 amino acids. The DNA of the CDR3 is TGTGCCAGCACTGGACAGGGCCGCGGCTACACCTTC. Translating it yields CASTGQGRGYTF.

V is TRBV11-2 and J is TRBJ2-5, with D possibly matching TRBD1 (5 bases). Deletions cut 5 bases from V and 4 bases from J, with 17 bases between. The germline CDR1 and CDR2 sequences are SGHAT and FQNNGV. The CDR3 is 15 residues long. The CDR3 reads CASSPLTVQGETQYF. CDR3 bases: TGTGCCAGCAGCCCGTTAACGGTGCAGGGAGAGACCCAGTACTTC.

The chain couples TRBV9 to TRBJ2-5; D perhaps matches TRBD2 (5 bases). The germline V and J ends were trimmed by 4 bases and 2 bases, with 9 bases remaining between them. The CDR3 consists of 13 residues. Germline CDR1 and CDR2: SGDLS and YYNGEE. In DNA form, the CDR3 reads TGTGCCAGCAGCTCACTAGTTCAAGAGACCCAGTACTTC. It specifies CASSSLVQETQYF.

The V and J genes are TRBV4-1 and TRBJ1-1; 9 nucleotides agree with TRBD1. In germline, CDR1 is MGHRA, CDR2 YSYEKL. The CDR3 has 15 amino acids. V lost 5 bases to trimming and J lost 6 bases; unmatched junction nucleotides: 10. CDR3 bases: TGCGCCAGCAGCGTACGGACAGGGGAAGGGGCTGAAGCTTTCTTT. It yields the protein CASSVRTGEGAEAFF.

The chain uses TRBV19 and TRBJ1-1; 7 bases fit TRBD1. V was clipped by 5 bases and J by 1 base; unmatched bases: 7. CDR1 is LNHDA, CDR2 SQIVND, per germline (reference sequence). This CDR3 has 15 amino acids. The CDR3 region is CASSALGQANTEAFF. DNA of the CDR3: TGTGCCAGTAGTGCCCTAGGACAGGCGAACACTGAAGCTTTCTTT.

This clone was recorded only once. The rearrangement joins TRBV5-1 to TRBJ2-1; TRBD1 aligns across 8 bases. Germline V lookup: CDR1 SGHRS, CDR2 YFSETQ. Unmatched junction bases numbered 6, after V lost 0 bases and J lost 7 bases. There are 15 residues in the CDR3. The CDR3 here is CASSLGGQGRNEQFF. The CDR3 DNA sequence: TGCGCCAGCAGCTTGGGAGGACAGGGACGGAATGAGCAGTTCTTC.

The V call is TRBV6-2 or TRBV6-3, the J call TRBJ2-7; D gene ambiguous. Germline V gene data show CDR1 as MNHEY and CDR2 as SVGEGT. With 3 bases removed from V and 5 bases from J, the gap between germline ends came to 5 bases. The CDR3 contains 11 residues. CDR3 region: CASSYLDEQYF. DNA of the CDR3: TGTGCCAGCAGTTATTTAGACGAGCAGTACTTC.

The V and J genes are TRBV3-1 (or the pseudogene TRBV3-2) and TRBJ1-4, with D possibly being TRBD1 (5 bases). Germline CDR1 reads LGHDT; CDR2 reads YNNKEL (reference sequence). This CDR3 has 15 residues. V shed 2 bases and J shed 6 bases, with 13 bases lying between them. The CDR3 loop reads CASSQFGTRDEKLFF. DNA of the CDR3: TGTGCCAGCAGCCAATTCGGGACTCGCGATGAAAAACTGTTTTTT.

This chain joins TRBV11-2 and TRBJ1-2; the D is unclear. The CDR3 covers 14 residues. CDR1 and CDR2 (germline): SGHAT, FQNNGV. Trimming took off 0 bases at V and 8 bases at J, with 13 bases between the two ends. The CDR3 sequence: CASSLDLTPMGYTF. The CDR3 DNA follows: TGTGCCAGCAGCTTAGATCTCACACCAATGGGCTACACCTTC. The full variable domain, with the rest looked up from reference TRBV11-2 and TRBJ1-2, is EAGVAQSPRYKIIEKRQSVAFWCNPISGHATLYWYQQILGQGPKLLIQFQNNGVVDDSQLPKDRFSAERLKGVDSTLKIQPAKLEDSAVYLCASSLDLTPMGYTFGSGTRLTVV.

The chain links TRBV7-8 to TRBJ1-5; 7 positions match TRBD1. After removal of 3 bases from V and 1 base from J, the junction contained 6 bases not matched to a gene. The CDR3 consists of 16 residues. Germline CDR1 and CDR2: SGHVS and FQNEAQ. CDR3 sequence: CASSLMGQTSNQPQHF. The CDR3 DNA reads TGTGCCAGCAGCTTGATGGGACAGACGAGCAATCAGCCCCAGCATTTT.

The table lists this clone with many counts. V is TRBV11-3 and J is TRBJ1-1; D is perhaps TRBD1 (5 bases). The CDR3 consists of 13 residues. The V gene's germline CDR1 is SGHNT and CDR2 YENEEA. Trimming removed 4 bases from V and 5 bases from J, with 11 bases in between. For the CDR3, the DNA is TGTGCCAGCAGCTCGACAGACGGGACTGAAGCTTTCTTT. It yields the protein CASSSTDGTEAFF.

This clone appeared a single time. The chain carries TRBV5-1 and TRBJ2-7; D possibly corresponds to TRBD2 (6 bases). Germline values: CDR1 SGHRS, CDR2 YFSETQ. CDR3 length: 14 amino acids. Deletions cut 4 bases from V and 6 bases from J, with 17 bases between. The CDR3 DNA is TGCGCCAGCAGCCCGGTCGGGGGTGGGATCGAGCAGTACTTC. Translation: CASSPVGGGIEQYF. Together with reference TRBV5-1 and TRBJ2-7, the CDR3 gives the full variable domain: KAGVTQTPRYLIKTRGQQVTLSCSPISGHRSVSWYQQTPGQGLQFLFEYFSETQRNKGNFPGRFSGRQFSNSRSEMNVSTLELGDSALYLCASSPVGGGIEQYFGPGTRLTVT.

Only one count was recorded for this clone. The chain joins TRBV2 to TRBJ2-1; D is ambiguous. CDR3 length: 12 amino acids. Trimming removed 2 bases from V and 5 bases from J, with 4 bases in between. The germline V gene has CDR1 SNHLY and CDR2 FYNNEI. The CDR3 sequence: CASSERDNEQFF. In DNA, the CDR3 is TGTGCCAGCAGTGAACGGGACAATGAGCAGTTCTTC.

This clone has only one observation. The rearrangement links TRBV19 to TRBJ2-1; D may be TRBD1 (6 bases). Germline V gives CDR1 LNHDA, CDR2 SQIVND (reference sequence). This CDR3 is built from 12 residues. Deletions cut 9 bases from V and 9 bases from J, with 15 bases between. CDR3 DNA: TGTGCCAGCCGGTGGGGGCGCGGTGAGCAGTTCTTC. The encoded protein is CASRWGRGEQFF.

The V and J genes are TRBV18 and TRBJ2-5, with D tentatively TRBD1 (5 bases). The CDR3 length is 14 residues. The V end was cut by 3 bases, the J end by 5 bases, with 13 bases between. CDR1 and CDR2 (germline): KGHSH, LQKENI. The CDR3 nucleotides read TGTGCCAGCTCACCCAGGGATGGTTTGGAGACCCAGTACTTC. Translation: CASSPRDGLETQYF.

The chain recombines TRBV6-5 with TRBJ1-5; D remains ambiguous. Per the germline V gene, CDR1 is MNHEY and CDR2 is SVGAGI. The germline V and J ends were trimmed by 5 bases and 0 bases, with 8 bases remaining between them. The CDR3 has 14 residues. The CDR3 spells CASSQVYSNQPQHF. The CDR3 DNA follows: TGTGCCAGCAGTCAGGTGTATAGCAATCAGCCCCAGCATTTT.

The V call is TRBV3-1 (or the pseudogene TRBV3-2), the J call TRBJ2-1, with 7 bases that match TRBD1. The CDR3 runs 15 residues. V shed 4 bases, J shed 8 bases, and the junction held 11 bases outside the gene matches. CDR1 and CDR2 (germline): LGHDT, YNNKEL (reference sequence). CDR3 sequence reads: CASSLFPTGMDEQFF. The CDR3 bases are TGTGCCAGCAGCCTCTTTCCGACAGGGATGGATGAGCAGTTCTTC.